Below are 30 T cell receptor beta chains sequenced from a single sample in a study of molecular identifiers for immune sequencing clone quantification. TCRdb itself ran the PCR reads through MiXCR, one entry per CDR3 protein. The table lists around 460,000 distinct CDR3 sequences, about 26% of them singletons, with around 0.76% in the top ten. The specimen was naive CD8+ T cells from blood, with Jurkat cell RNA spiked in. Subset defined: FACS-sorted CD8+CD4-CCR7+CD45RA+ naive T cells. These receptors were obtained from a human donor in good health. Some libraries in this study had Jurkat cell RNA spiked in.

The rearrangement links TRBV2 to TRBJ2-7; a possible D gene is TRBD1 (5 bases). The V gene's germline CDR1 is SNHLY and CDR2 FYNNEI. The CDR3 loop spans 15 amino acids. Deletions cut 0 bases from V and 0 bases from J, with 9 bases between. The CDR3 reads CASSEASRVSYEQYF. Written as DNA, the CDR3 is TGTGCCAGCAGTGAAGCGAGCAGGGTCTCCTACGAGCAGTACTTC.

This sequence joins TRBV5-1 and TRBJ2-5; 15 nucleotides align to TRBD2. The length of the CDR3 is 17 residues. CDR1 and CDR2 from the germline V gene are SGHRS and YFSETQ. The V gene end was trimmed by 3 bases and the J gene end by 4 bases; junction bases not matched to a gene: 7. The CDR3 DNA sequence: TGCGCCAGCAGCTGGACTAGCGGGGGGGCCCCCGCAGAGACCCAGTACTTC. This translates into CASSWTSGGAPAETQYF.

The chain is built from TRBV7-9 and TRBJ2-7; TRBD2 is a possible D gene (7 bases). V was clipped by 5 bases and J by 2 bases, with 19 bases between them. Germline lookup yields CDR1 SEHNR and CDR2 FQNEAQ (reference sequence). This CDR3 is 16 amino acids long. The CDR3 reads CASSTLGAGLTYEQYF. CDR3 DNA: TGTGCCAGCAGCACGTTGGGGGCGGGACTAACCTACGAGCAGTACTTC.

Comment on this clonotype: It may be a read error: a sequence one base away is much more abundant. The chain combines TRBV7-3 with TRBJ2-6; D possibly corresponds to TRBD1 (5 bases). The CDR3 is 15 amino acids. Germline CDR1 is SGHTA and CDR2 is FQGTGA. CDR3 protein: CASSFDVAGANALTF. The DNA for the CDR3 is TGTGCCAGCAGCTTCGACGTAGCTGGGGCCAACGCCCTGACTTTC.

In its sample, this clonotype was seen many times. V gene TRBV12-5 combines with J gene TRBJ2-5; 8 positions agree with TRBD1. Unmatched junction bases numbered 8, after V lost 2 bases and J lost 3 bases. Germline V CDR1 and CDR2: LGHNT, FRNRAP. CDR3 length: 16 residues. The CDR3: CASGLPNSTGEETQYF. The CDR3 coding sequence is TGTGCTAGTGGTTTGCCAAACTCGACAGGGGAAGAGACCCAGTACTTC.

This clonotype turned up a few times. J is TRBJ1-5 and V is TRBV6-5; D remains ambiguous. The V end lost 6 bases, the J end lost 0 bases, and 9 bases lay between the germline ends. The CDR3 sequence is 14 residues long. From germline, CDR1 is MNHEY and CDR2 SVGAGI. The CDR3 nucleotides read TGTGCCAGCAGGAAGAGTGGTAGCAATCAGCCCCAGCATTTT. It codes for CASRKSGSNQPQHF.

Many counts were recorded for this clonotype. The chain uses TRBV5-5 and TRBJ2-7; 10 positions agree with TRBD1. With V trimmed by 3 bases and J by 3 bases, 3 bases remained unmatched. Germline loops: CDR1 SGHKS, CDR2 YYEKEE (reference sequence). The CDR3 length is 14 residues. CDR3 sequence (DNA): TGTGCCAGCAGCTGGACAGGGGGATACTACGAGCAGTACTTC. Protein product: CASSWTGGYYEQYF.

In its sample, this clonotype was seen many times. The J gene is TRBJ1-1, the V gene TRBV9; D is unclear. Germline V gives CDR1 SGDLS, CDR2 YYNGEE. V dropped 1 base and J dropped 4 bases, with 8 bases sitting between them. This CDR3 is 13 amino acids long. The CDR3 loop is CASSVSRTTEAFF. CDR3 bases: TGTGCCAGCAGCGTAAGCAGGACCACTGAAGCTTTCTTT.

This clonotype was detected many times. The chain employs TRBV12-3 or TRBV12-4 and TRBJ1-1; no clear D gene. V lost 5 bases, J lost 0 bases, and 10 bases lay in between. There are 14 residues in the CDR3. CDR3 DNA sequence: TGTGCCAGCAGTGTGACCTTGGTGAACACTGAAGCTTTCTTT. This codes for CASSVTLVNTEAFF.

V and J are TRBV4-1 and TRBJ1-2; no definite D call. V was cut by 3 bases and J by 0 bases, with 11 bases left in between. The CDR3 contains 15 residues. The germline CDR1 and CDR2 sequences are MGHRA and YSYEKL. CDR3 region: CASSHFQSPNYGYTF. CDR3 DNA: TGCGCCAGCAGCCACTTCCAGAGCCCTAACTATGGCTACACCTTC.

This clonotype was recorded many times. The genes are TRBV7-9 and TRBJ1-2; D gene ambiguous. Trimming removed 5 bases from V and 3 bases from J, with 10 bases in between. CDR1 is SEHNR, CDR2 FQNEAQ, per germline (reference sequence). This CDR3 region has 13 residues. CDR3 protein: CASSPPADYGYTF. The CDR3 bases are TGTGCCAGCAGCCCCCCCGCAGACTATGGCTACACCTTC. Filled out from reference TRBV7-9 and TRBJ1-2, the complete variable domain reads DTGVSQNPRHKITKRGQNVTFRCDPISEHNRLYWYRQTLGQGPEFLTYFQNEAQLEKSRLLSDRFSAERPKGSFSTLEIQRTEQGDSAMYLCASSPPADYGYTFGSGTRLTVV.

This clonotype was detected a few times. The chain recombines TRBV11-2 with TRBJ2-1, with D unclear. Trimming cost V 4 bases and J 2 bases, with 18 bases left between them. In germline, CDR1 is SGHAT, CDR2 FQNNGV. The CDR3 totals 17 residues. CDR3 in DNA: TGTGCCAGCAGCTACGATAACCGGTTCCTTACCTACAATGAGCAGTTCTTC. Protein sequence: CASSYDNRFLTYNEQFF.

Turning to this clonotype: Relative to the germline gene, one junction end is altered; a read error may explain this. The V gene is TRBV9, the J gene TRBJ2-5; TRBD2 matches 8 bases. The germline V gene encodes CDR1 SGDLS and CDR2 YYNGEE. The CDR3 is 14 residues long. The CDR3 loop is CASTRTSGQEPQCF. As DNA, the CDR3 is TGTGCCAGCACCCGAACTAGCGGCCAAGAGCCCCAGTGCTTC.

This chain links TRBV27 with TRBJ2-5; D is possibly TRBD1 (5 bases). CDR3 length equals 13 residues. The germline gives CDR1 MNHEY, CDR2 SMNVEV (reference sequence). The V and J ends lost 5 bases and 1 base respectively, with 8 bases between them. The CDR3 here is CASSQDIQETQYF. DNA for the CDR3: TGTGCCAGCAGTCAGGACATCCAAGAGACCCAGTACTTC.

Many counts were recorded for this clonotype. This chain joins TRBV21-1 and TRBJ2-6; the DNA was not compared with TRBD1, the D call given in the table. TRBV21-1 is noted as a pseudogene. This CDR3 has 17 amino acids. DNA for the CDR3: TGTGCCAGCAGCAAAGAGGGGGTTATCTCTGGGGCCAACGTCCTGACTTTC. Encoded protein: CASSKEGVISGANVLTF.

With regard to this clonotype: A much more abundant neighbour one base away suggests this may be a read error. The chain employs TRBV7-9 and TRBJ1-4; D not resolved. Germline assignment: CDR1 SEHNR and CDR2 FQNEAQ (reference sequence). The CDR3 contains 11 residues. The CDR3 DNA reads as TGTGACAGCAGCTTATTTGAAAAACTGTTTTTT. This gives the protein CDSSLFEKLFF.

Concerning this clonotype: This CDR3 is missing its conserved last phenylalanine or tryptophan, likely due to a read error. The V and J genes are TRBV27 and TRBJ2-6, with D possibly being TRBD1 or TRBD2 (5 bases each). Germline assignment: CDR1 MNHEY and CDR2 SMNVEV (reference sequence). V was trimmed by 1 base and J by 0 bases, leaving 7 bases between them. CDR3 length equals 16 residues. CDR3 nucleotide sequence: TGTGCCAGCAGTTTATTGGGGGTCTCTGGGGCCAACGTCCTGACTCTC. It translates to CASSLLGVSGANVLTL.

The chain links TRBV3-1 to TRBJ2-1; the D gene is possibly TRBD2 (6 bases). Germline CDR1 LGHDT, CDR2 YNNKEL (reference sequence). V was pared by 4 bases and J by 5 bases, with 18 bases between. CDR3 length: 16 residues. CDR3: CASSPEGGLADNEQFF. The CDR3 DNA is TGTGCCAGCAGCCCGGAGGGTGGGCTAGCAGACAATGAGCAGTTCTTC.

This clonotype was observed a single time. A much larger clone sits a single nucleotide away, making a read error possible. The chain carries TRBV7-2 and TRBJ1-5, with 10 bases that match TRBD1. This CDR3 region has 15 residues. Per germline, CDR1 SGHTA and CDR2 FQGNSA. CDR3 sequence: CASSIGQGGNQPQRF. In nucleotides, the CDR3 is TGTGCCAGCAGCATCGGACAGGGGGGCAATCAGCCCCAGCGTTTT.

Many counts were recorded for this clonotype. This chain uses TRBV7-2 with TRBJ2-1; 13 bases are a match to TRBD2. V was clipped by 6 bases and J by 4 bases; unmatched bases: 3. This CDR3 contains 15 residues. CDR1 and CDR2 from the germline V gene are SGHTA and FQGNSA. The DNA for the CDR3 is TGTGCCAGCAGTGTACTAGCGGGGGGGTACAATGAGCAGTTCTTC. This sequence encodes CASSVLAGGYNEQFF.

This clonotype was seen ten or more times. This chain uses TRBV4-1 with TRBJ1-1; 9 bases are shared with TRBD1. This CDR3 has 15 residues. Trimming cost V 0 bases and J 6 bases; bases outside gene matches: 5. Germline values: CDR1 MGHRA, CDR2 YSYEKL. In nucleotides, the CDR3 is TGCGCCAGCAGCCAAGACACAGGGGGCGTCCCTGAAGCTTTCTTT. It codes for CASSQDTGGVPEAFF.

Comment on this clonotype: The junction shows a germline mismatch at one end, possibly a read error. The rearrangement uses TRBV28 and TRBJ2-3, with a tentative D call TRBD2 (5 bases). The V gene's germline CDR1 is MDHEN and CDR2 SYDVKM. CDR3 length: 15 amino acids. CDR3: CARSWTRASTDTQYF. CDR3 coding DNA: TGTGCCCGCAGTTGGACTCGCGCCAGCACAGATACGCAGTATTTT.

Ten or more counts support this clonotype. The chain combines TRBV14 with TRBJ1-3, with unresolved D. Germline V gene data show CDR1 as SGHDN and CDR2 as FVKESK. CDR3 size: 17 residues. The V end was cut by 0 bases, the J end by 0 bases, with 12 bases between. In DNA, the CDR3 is TGTGCCAGCAGCCAAGATCTGAGACCCTACTCTGGAAACACCATATATTTT. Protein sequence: CASSQDLRPYSGNTIYF.

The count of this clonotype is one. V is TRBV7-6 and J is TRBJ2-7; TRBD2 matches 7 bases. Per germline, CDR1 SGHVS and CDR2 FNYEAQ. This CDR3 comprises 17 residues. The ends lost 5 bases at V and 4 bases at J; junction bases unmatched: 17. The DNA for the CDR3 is TGTGCCAGCAGCCTAACCCTAGCGGACTCCCCGCCGTACGAGCAGTACTTC. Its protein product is CASSLTLADSPPYEQYF. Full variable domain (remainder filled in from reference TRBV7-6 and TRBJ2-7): GAGVSQSPRYKVTKRGQDVALRCDPISGHVSLYWYRQALGQGPEFLTYFNYEAQQDKSGLPNDRFSAERPEGSISTLTIQRTEQRDSAMYRCASSLTLADSPPYEQYFGPGTRLTVT.

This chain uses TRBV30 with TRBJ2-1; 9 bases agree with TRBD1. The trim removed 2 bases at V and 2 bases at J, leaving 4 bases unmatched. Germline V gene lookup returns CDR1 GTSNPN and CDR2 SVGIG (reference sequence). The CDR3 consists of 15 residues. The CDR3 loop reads CAWSPGQGTYNEQFF. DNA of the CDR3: TGTGCCTGGAGTCCAGGACAGGGGACCTACAATGAGCAGTTCTTC.

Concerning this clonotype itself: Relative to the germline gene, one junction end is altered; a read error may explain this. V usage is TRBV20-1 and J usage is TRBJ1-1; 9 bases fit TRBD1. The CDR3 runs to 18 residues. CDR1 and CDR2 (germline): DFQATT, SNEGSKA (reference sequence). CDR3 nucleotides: TGCAGTGCCAGAGATCGGGGACAGGGTGTTTGGTTGGTCACTGAAGCTTTCTTT. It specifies CSARDRGQGVWLVTEAFF.

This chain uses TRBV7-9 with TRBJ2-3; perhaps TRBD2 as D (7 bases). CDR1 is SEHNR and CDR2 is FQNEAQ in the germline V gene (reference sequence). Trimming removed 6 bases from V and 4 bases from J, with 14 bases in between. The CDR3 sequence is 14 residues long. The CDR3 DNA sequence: TGTGCCAGCAGAGGGGGGGGCACCCCAGATACGCAGTATTTT. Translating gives CASRGGGTPDTQYF.

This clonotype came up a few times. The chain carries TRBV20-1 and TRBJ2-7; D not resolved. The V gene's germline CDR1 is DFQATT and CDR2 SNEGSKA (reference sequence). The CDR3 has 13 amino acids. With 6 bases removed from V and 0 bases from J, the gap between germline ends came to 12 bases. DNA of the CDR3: TGCAGTGCAAAAGCAGTACTCTCCTACGAGCAGTACTTC. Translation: CSAKAVLSYEQYF.

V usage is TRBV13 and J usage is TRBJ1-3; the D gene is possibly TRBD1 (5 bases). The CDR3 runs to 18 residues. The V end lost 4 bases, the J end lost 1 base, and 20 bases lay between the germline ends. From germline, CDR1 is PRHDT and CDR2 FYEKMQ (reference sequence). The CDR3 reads CASSSHIGGYDSGNTIYF. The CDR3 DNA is TGTGCCAGCAGCTCACACATTGGGGGATATGATTCTGGAAACACCATATATTTT.

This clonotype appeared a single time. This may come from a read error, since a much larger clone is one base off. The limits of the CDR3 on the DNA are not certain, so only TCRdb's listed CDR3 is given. The CDR3 loop is CAWGRGSTDTKYF. The chain is built from TRBV30 and TRBJ2-3; the table calls TRBD2, which could not be checked here. The CDR3 has 13 residues if both end residues are counted. The germline CDR1 and CDR2 sequences are GTSNPN and SVGIG (reference sequence).